This T cell receptor beta chain was identified during a study of identical twins. General observations from the study: Potential partial confounding of zero-insertion analyses by invariant MAIT and iNKT cells was noted.

With no exceptions, donors were healthy Caucasians. Template switching added a universal primer binding site, and final cDNA carried unique molecular identifiers. TCRdb redid the calling of the 5' RACE reads with MiXCR, one entry per CDR3 protein. The data show fewer than 800,000 distinct CDR3 sequences, under 8.5% seen once. This clonotype was observed a handful of times. Its cognate antigen is unknown. This CDR3 spans 14 amino acids. Trimming removed 4 bases at V and 1 base at J, with 11 bases between. Germline V lookup: CDR1 SGHRS, CDR2 YFSETQ. This sample was also put to use in a study of yellow fever vaccine responses in identical twins.

J is TRBJ1-1 and V is TRBV5-1, with D possibly being TRBD1 (6 bases). This TCR came from a woman under 30 in good health. Sequencing was performed on PBMCs. The CDR3 DNA is TGCGCCAGCAGCGTGAAGGGACAGAACACTGAAGCTTTCTTT. Residues: CASSVKGQNTEAFF.